The sequence of this TCR beta chain was determined in a study of T cells in localized non-small cell lung cancer. Measured with immunoSEQ multiplex PCR; TCRdb has only the in-frame clones, and not every one. The data show 30,000 to 40,000 clones, approximately 80% seen once. Worth noting for this clone: Its antigen is unidentified.

Study results and caveats: Overall survival was longer when the density of T cells in the blood was higher. Adjacent lung exhibited a median of approximately 59 among the 100 most abundant tumor clones. It was uninvolved adjacent lung that showed the highest T cell clonality, exceeding tumor.

Trimming took off 2 bases at V and 3 bases at J, with 14 bases between the two ends. The CDR3 runs to 15 residues. In germline, CDR1 is SGHRS, CDR2 YFSETQ. The V and J genes are TRBV5-1 and TRBJ1-1; possible D gene TRBD1, 5 bases. The sample consisted of peripheral blood, taken before any cancer treatment. The TCR sequence derives from a male donor aged 60 or over with stage III squamous cell lung carcinoma. The CDR3 is CASSFREGADTEAFF. In DNA form, the CDR3 reads TGCGCCAGCAGCTTCCGGGAAGGGGCGGACACTGAAGCTTTCTTT.